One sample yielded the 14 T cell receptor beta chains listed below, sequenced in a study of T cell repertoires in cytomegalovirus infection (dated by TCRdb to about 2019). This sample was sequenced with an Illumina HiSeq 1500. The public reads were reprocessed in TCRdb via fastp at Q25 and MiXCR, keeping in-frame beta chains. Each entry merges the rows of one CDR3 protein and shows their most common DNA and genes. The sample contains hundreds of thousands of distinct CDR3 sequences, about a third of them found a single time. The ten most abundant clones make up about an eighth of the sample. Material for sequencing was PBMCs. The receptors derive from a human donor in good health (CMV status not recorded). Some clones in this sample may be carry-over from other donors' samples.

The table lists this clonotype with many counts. In nucleotides, the CDR3 is TGTGCCAGCACCCTGGGGGGGAATCGCTCACCCCTCCACTTT. Translating it yields CASTLGGNRSPLHF. This rearrangement joins TRBV7-2 to TRBJ1-6; D perhaps matches TRBD1 (5 bases). Deletions cut 7 bases from V and 10 bases from J, with 17 bases between. This CDR3 is built from 14 residues. Germline loops: CDR1 SGHTA, CDR2 FQGNSA. The whole variable domain, filled in from reference TRBV7-2 and TRBJ1-6, reads GAGVSQSPSNKVTEKGKDVELRCDPISGHTALYWYRQSLGQGLEFLIYFQGNSAPDKSGLPSDRFSAERTGGSVSTLTIQRTQQEDSAVYLCASTLGGNRSPLHFGNGTRLTVT.

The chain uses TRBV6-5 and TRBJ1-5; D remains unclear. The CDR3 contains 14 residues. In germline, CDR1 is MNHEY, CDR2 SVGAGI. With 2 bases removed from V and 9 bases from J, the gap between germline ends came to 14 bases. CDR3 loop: CASSYREGVGPQHF. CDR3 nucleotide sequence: TGTGCCAGCAGTTACCGCGAGGGAGTTGGGCCCCAGCATTTT.

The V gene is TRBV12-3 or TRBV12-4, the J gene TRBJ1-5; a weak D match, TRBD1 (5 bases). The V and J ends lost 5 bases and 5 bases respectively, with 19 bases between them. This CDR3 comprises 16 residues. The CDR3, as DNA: TGTGCCAGCAGTCCACACTTGGGAGGGACCGATCAGCCCCAGCATTTT. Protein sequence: CASSPHLGGTDQPQHF.

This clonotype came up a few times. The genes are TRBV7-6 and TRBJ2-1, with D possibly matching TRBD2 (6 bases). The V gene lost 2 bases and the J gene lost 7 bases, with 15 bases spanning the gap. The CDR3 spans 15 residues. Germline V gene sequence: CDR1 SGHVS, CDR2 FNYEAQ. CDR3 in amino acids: CASSLLTGTLNEQFF. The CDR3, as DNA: TGTGCCAGCAGCTTATTAACGGGGACTTTGAATGAGCAGTTCTTC.

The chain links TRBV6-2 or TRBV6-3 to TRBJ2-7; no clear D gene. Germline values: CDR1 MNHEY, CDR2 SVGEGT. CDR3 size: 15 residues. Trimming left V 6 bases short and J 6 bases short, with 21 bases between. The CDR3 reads CASRQPHRTSAEQYF. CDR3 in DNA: TGTGCCAGCAGACAACCCCATCGGACCTCTGCCGAGCAGTACTTC.

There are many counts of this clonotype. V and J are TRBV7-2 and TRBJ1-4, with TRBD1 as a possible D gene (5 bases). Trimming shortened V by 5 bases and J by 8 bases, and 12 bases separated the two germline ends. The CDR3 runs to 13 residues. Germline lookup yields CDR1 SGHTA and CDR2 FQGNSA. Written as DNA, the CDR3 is TGTGCCAGCAGCCGAGGGACGGGGGAAAAACTGTTTTTT. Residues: CASSRGTGEKLFF.

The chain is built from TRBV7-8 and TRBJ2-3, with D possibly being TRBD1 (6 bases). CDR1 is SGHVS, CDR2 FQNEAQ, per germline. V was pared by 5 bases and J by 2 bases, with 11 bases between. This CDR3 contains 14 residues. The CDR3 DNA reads TGTGCCAGCAGCAAACAGGGATCCACAGATACGCAGTATTTT. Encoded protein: CASSKQGSTDTQYF.

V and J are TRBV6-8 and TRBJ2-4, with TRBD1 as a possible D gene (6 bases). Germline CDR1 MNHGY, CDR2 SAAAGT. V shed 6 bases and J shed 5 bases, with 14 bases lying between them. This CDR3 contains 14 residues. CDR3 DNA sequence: TGTGCCAGCAGGCAACAGGGTGGGGAAAACATTCAGTACTTC. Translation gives CASRQQGGENIQYF.

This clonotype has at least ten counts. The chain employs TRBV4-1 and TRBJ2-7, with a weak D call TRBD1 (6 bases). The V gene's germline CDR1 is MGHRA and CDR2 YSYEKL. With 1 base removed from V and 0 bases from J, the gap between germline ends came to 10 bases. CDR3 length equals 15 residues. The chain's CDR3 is CASSQGTVNSYEQYF. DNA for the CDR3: TGCGCCAGCAGCCAAGGGACAGTTAACTCCTACGAGCAGTACTTC.

CDR3 sequence (DNA): TGTGCCAGCGGGCCCACCGGGACCGTGAAAAACATTCAGTACTTC. This sequence encodes CASGPTGTVKNIQYF. The genes are TRBV12-3 or TRBV12-4 and TRBJ2-4; D is possibly TRBD1 or TRBD2 (5 bases each). The CDR3 is 15 residues long. Trimming stripped 8 bases from V and 4 bases from J, with 18 bases between.

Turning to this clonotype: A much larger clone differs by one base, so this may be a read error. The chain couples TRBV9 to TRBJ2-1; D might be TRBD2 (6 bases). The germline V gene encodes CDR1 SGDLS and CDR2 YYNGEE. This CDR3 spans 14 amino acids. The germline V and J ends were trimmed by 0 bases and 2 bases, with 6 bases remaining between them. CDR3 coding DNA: TGTGCCAGCAGCGTAGCGGGGGCCTACAATGAGCAGTTCTTC. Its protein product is CASSVAGAYNEQFF.

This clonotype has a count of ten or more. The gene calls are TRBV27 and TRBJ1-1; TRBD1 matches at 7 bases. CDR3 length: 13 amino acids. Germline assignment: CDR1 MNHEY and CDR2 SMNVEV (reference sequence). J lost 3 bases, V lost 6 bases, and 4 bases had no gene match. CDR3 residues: CASSLTGDTEAFF. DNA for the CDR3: TGTGCCAGCAGCTTAACAGGGGACACTGAAGCTTTCTTT.

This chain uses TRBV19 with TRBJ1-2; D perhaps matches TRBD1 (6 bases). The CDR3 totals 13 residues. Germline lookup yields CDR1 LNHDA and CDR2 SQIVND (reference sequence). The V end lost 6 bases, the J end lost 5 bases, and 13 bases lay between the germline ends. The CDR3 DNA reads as TGTGCCAGTAGCGGACAGCCAGAATATGGCTACACCTTC. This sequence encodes CASSGQPEYGYTF.

The CDR3 sequence: CASSPLRALNTEAFF. CDR3 DNA sequence: TGTGCCAGCTCACCACTTAGGGCCCTGAACACTGAAGCTTTCTTT. The chain employs TRBV18 and TRBJ1-1; the D is unclear. V was shortened by 1 base and J by 0 bases, with 9 bases between the two germline ends. Looked up from germline, CDR1 is KGHSH and CDR2 is LQKENI. CDR3 length: 15 residues.